This entry features one T cell receptor beta chain sequence. Its antigen specificity is not known. There are no base qualities to consult, and no much larger clone falls within one base. The data stem from a study of tumor-infiltrating T cells and Merkel cell polyomavirus (dated by TCRdb to about 2017). As for the study more broadly: CD8+ T cells specific for the Merkel cell polyomavirus KLL epitope were examined in Merkel cell carcinoma patients. In 14 samples, TRB sequencing was done on KLL-tetramer-sorted cells from blood or tumor-infiltrating lymphocytes, along with about a dozen matched whole-tumor samples. Patients presented at varying disease stages and were followed for a median of 2.7 years, with a range of 1. Most whole-tumor samples were roughly 24-micron curls cut from formalin-fixed, paraffin-embedded tissue blocks. Patient treatments varied, were not standardized, and included chemotherapy, radiation and immunotherapies. Across the study, one tumor sample was obtained as a frozen nodal tumor digest and one as a flash-frozen core biopsy of a metastasis. Study-wide conclusions, independent of this receptor: Only a single viral epitope was studied, so T cells against other Merkel cell polyomavirus epitopes were not captured. KLL-specific TRB repertoires were diverse and mostly private, with just one public clonotype, shared by two patients, among 400 or so unique sequences. A significant MCC-specific survival advantage (P = 0.0051) was associated with a greater number of unique KLL-specific clonotypes in tumors (about 5-110 vs 0-3). The small sample size of the study (n ≈ 13 patients) is a limitation. A higher intratumoral fraction of KLL-specific T cells (about 1.7-20% versus roughly 0-0.14%) was associated with significantly improved MCC-specific survival.

From its cysteine to its phenylalanine, the CDR3 spans 14 amino acids. CDR3 DNA is the only sequence kept; it has 42 bases, read in frame from the first base. From a lookup of the germline V gene, CDR1 and CDR2 are SGDLS and YYNGEE. V loses 5 bases of germline sequence and J loses 0 bases, and the interval between the two ends is 8 bases. The library relied on the immunoSEQ multiplex PCR assay. Genomic DNA extraction, TRB sequencing and normalization were performed by Adaptive Biotechnologies (Seattle, WA). The original methods were these. Clonality was calculated as one minus the Shannon entropy of productive TRB sequences, normalized by log2 of unique productive sequences. KLL-specific clonotypes in tumors were identified by matching TCRbeta CDR3 amino acid sequences to those from the tetramer-sorted sample of each patient. TCRdb holds this immuneACCESS table with in-frame rearrangements only. Some clones are missing; in checked studies, unresolved V genes explain under half, and the rest has no known cause. From that table come the V and J calls and clone size; the DNA was used to work out D and trimming. The sample table records 930 or so clones; around nine tenths of these occur just once. 12% of the sample rests with the top ten.

Robust positive staining for Merkel cell polyomavirus Large T antigen was observed by immunohistochemistry in the tumors of all patients. The study included roughly twelve Merkel cell carcinoma patients who had robust KLL-tetramer+ populations, above 0.04% of CD8+ T cells, in blood and/or cultured TIL. Every patient was Caucasian, and patient ages ranged from about 50 to 80 years, with a median of around 71 years. Lymph node tumors were analyzed for patients with unknown primaries presenting with nodal disease, or where primary tissue was insufficient. The chain uses TRBV9 and TRBJ2-2; TRBD2 is perhaps the D gene, given 5 matching bases. The TCR originated in a woman between 65 and 79 years old with Merkel cell carcinoma. The sequencing sample was made of lymph node tissue. The nucleotide sequence is given as TGTGCCAGCAGACTAGGGACGAACACCGGGGAGCTGTTTTTT. Its protein product is CASRLGTNTGELFF.